This T cell receptor (beta chain) was obtained from a study of T cell changes during pregnancy in multiple sclerosis. Trimming pared 10 bases from V and 8 bases from J, leaving 23 bases between. Germline CDR1 reads LNHDA; CDR2 reads SQIVND (reference sequence). This CDR3 has 14 amino acids. Using immunoSEQ multiplex PCR, the repertoire was profiled, and TCRdb retains in-frame clones only, with some absent. The table has around 58,000 clones, 91% seen once. The source was peripheral blood, collected before pregnancy. V and J are TRBV19 and TRBJ1-2, with D unresolved. The TCR comes from a female donor with multiple sclerosis, enrolled in a pregnancy study. The CDR3 here is CATKGPQLEGGYTF. The CDR3 nucleotides are TGTGCCACCAAAGGCCCCCAACTAGAGGGCGGCTACACCTTC. The variable domain in full, completed from reference TRBV19 and TRBJ1-2, reads DGGITQSPKYLFRKEGQNVTLSCEQNLNHDAMYWYRQDPGQGLRLIYYSQIVNDFQKGDIAEGYSVSREKKESFPLTVTSAQKNPTAFYLCATKGPQLEGGYTFGSGTRLTVV.